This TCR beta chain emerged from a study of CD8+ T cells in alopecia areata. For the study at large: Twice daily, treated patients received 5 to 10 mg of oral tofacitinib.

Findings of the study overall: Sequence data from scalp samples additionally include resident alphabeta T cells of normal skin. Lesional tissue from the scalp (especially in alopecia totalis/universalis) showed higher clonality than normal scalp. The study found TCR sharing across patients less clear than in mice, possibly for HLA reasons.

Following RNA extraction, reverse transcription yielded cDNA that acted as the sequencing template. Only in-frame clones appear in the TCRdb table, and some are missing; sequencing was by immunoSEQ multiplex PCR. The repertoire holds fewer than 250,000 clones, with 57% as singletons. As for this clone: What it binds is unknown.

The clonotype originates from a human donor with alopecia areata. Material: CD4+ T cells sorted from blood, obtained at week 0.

In DNA form, the CDR3 reads TGTGCCAGCAGTGAATATTCCCTAGCGGGAGGGCGCAATGAGCAGTTCTTC. Protein sequence: CASSEYSLAGGRNEQFF. The gene calls are TRBV25-1 and TRBJ2-1, with 12 bases aligning to TRBD2. The junction had 6 bases not matched to a gene; V was cut back by 0 bases and J by 6 bases. Germline CDR1 reads MGHDK; CDR2 reads SYGVNS. CDR3 size: 17 residues.